Listed here is a single T cell receptor (beta chain). Per the germline V gene, CDR1 is MNHEY and CDR2 is SVGEGT. The CDR3 has 13 residues. Trimming took off 1 base at V and 7 bases at J, with 10 bases between the two ends. This sample was taken from a study of blood T cell repertoires in COVID-19. Background on the study: COVID-19 samples collected from the United States, Italy and Spain covered acute and convalescent phases. PBMCs, B-cell-depleted T cells, or T cells provided the cDNA or gDNA that made up the material.

How the authors handled the data: Reference gene primer amplification gave estimated nucleated cell counts. Here immunoSEQ multiplex PCR was the method, and the copy in TCRdb shows in-frame clones only, minus some. The V and J calls and the clone size are those of that table, but D and trimming were determined from the DNA. Seen here are more than 200,000 clones, approximately 80% observed once, and the top ten hold 3.5% to 5%. The J gene is TRBJ1-1, the V gene TRBV6-2 or TRBV6-3; D call uncertain. Material for sequencing was peripheral blood. This receptor was identified in a man between 60 and 75 years old with acute or convalescent COVID-19. CDR3 residues: CASSYLRRVEAFF. The CDR3 DNA reads TGTGCCAGCAGTTACTTGAGGAGAGTTGAAGCTTTCTTT.